This TCR beta chain was captured in a study of T cell responses to AZD1222 COVID-19 vaccine. The assay was immunoSEQ multiplex PCR, and TCRdb's table has in-frame clones only and misses some. The sample contains around 67,000 clones, roughly four fifths of which appear only once. The CDR3 consists of 19 residues. Per the germline V gene, CDR1 is LGHNA and CDR2 is YSLEER. V lost 0 bases and J lost 0, with 15 bases in between. A remark on this clone: Other DNA sequences in this sample translate to the same CDR3.

The chain is built from TRBV4-3 and TRBJ1-6; a possible D gene is TRBD1 (5 bases). This receptor was obtained from an adult who received the AZD1222 COVID-19 vaccine. This specimen consisted of peripheral blood, obtained 28 days after the second AZD1222 dose. DNA for the CDR3: TGCGCCAGCAGCCAAGATCGGGTAGCAGGGAGCTCCTATAATTCACCCCTCCACTTT. Translated, it gives CASSQDRVAGSSYNSPLHF.